The subject of this entry is one T cell receptor (beta chain). Sample time point: baseline, week 1 (first vaccination visit). Treatment in this sample: pre-vaccination baseline after standard-of-care therapy. CDR3 size: 15 residues. Germline CDR1 and CDR2: SGHVS and FNYEAQ. V was trimmed by 2 bases and J by 2 bases, leaving 11 bases between them. This sample was taken from a study of a mutant IDH1 vaccine in newly diagnosed glioma. Sequencing was performed with immunoSEQ multiplex PCR; in TCRdb, only in-frame clones are kept and a portion is missing. The table lists approximately 92,000 clones, about 83% of them singletons.

The chain employs TRBV7-6 and TRBJ2-3, with D tentatively TRBD2 (6 bases). The receptor comes from a woman in her forties or fifties with glioma. Specimen: PBMCs, collected from a glioma patient treated with radiotherapy, temozolomide or both. CDR3 loop: CASSLLRGSTDTQYF. The DNA of the CDR3 is TGTGCCAGCAGCTTATTGCGGGGATCCACAGATACGCAGTATTTT.